This T cell receptor beta chain was sequenced in a study of T-cell reconstitution after alpha-beta-depleted transplantation in children. Study findings and constraints: High day-60 TCRbeta diversity in some patients came from surviving recipient T cells and thymic progenitors. Reported findings indicate that, about two months after transplant, alpha-beta T cells came from several hundred expanded clones, which were derived from non-depleted graft cells. Counts and diversity of T cells one year after transplant came mostly from newly produced T cells.

A word on this clonotype: Its antigen is unidentified.

Germline values: CDR1 LGHNA, CDR2 YSLEER. The CDR3 runs to 16 residues. Between the trimmed V and J ends, which lost 4 bases and 3 bases, there was a span of 15 bases. Unique molecular identifiers were used to barcode this TCRbeta library. Via MiXCR, TCRdb re-called the PCR reads, giving one row per CDR3 protein. Of 450,000 to 550,000 distinct CDR3 sequences in the sample, roughly an eighth are singletons; the top ten hold 14%. The chain carries TRBV4-3 and TRBJ1-4; D possibly corresponds to TRBD1 (5 bases). The sequencing used PBMCs, mostly from graft donor cells, collected 180 days after TCRalphabeta/CD19-depleted stem cell transplant. This receptor was identified in a female patient between 2 and 15 years old who had a stem cell transplant for aplastic anemia, so the T cells may come from the graft donor. This chain's CDR3 is CASSRDPGNSNEKLFF. The DNA for the CDR3 is TGCGCCAGCAGCCGCGATCCAGGGAACTCTAATGAAAAACTGTTTTTT.